The present TCR beta chain was sequenced within a study of blood T cell repertoires in COVID-19. From germline, CDR1 is SGHNT and CDR2 YENEEA. The length of the CDR3 is 14 residues. V gave up 2 bases and J gave up 10 bases; unmatched junction bases: 6. The repertoire was sequenced with immunoSEQ multiplex PCR; TCRdb's copy has only in-frame clones and lacks some. The sample records approximately 130,000 clones, around 85% being singletons. The sample was peripheral blood. This TCR was sampled from a human donor in a cohort sampled during active COVID-19. The V and J genes are TRBV11-3 and TRBJ1-4; 8 bases match TRBD1. CDR3 loop: CASSLKTGEGKLFF. Here the CDR3 DNA reads TGTGCCAGCAGCTTAAAGACAGGGGAAGGAAAACTGTTTTTT.